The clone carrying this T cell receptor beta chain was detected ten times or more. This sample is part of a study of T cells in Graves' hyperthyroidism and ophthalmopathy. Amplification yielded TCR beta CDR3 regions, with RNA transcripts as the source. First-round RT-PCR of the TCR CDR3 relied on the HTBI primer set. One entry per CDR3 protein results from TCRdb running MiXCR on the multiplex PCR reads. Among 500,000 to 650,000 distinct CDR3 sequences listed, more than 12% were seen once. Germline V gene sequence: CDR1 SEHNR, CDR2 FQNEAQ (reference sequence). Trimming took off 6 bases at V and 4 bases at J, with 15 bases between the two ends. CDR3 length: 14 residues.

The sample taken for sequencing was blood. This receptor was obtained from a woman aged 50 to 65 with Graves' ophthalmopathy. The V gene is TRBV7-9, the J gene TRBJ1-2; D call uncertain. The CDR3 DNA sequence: TGTGCCAGCAGTTTGGGTGGGAGTGTCTATGGCTACACCTTC. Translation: CASSLGGSVYGYTF.